This TCR beta chain was documented in a study of identical twins. One entry per CDR3 protein results from TCRdb running MiXCR on the 5' RACE reads. The sample lists approximately 500,000 distinct CDR3 sequences, approximately 24% occurring once. With 1 base removed from V and 7 bases from J, the gap between germline ends came to 14 bases. The length of the CDR3 is 15 residues. Germline lookup yields CDR1 SGHNT and CDR2 YENEEA. This sample was also put to use in a study of T cells expressing NK-cell markers.

This receptor was identified in a woman aged 18-29 years in good health. This chain joins TRBV11-3 and TRBJ2-1; no definite D call. The sample consisted of CD4+ T cells sorted from blood. Written as DNA, the CDR3 is TGTGCCAGCAGCTTAGGGGGAAGCCTTAGAAATGAGCAGTTCTTC. It is translated as CASSLGGSLRNEQFF.